This T cell receptor beta chain was recorded in a study of T-cell memory formation after mild COVID-19 listed by TCRdb under 2021. Looking at the study overall: Most TCR sequence clusters were specific to one of the two donors. Two young, previously healthy adult volunteers, one female and one male, were included in the cohort. In a couple of donors, T-cell clones that expanded and contracted after mild COVID-19 were tracked by sequencing TCRalpha and TCRbeta repertoires over time. Study-wide findings and limitations: The study included only a couple of mild cases, and larger cohorts that include severe cases with pre-infection samples were judged to be necessary. The detection of some responding clones in pre-infection memory suggests that pre-existing cross-reactive memory T cells joined the SARS-CoV-2 response. Contracting CD4+ clones were found mainly in CM and EM memory subsets, while CD8+ clones were enriched in EMRA. SARS-CoV-2 specificity was not confirmed for the second-wave clones peaking on day 37. Balanced CD4/CD8 phenotypes were observed for clones contracting from day 15 to 85, whereas a bias towards CD4+ was observed for a second wave of clones expanding from day 15 to 37.

Inclusive of the bounding cysteine and phenylalanine, the CDR3 is 17 residues long. Left in the record is the CDR3 DNA by itself, 51 bases read in frame from the first base. Taken from the germline V gene, the CDR1 and CDR2 loops are LGHNA and YSLEER. V is clipped by 2 bases and J by 8 bases, and the sequence between their germline boundaries is 24 bases long. Ficoll-Paque density gradient centrifugation was the method used to isolate PBMCs. Instrument on record: Illumina NovaSeq 6000. Using 5'RACE with constant-segment primers, TCRalpha and TCRbeta cDNA libraries were constructed, with sample barcodes and unique molecular identifiers added in the process. RNA was extracted from every sample with Trizol reagent. Library amplification was performed in two PCR steps, and a second sample barcode and Illumina TruSeq adapters were introduced in the second step. The libraries were sequenced on an Illumina NovaSeq using 2 x 150 bp paired-end reads. Processing in the source paper ran as follows. Reads were demultiplexed and collapsed into UMI-guided consensus sequences with migec v1.2.7. Using mixcr v2.1.11, UMI consensuses were aligned to TRA and TRB V and J templates and then assembled into clonotypes. A clonotype was counted as expanded or contracted only if both edgeR and NoisET called the change significant, with noise models trained on biological replicates. For edgeR calls, the thresholds were a false discovery rate-adjusted p below 0.01 and a log2 fold-change of 1. As an exploratory analysis of dynamics, PCA with hierarchical clustering was applied to max-normalized trajectories of the 1000 most abundant clonotypes. Each responding clone was given a CD4 or CD8 phenotype based on the CD4+ and CD8+ repertoires, which had been sequenced separately. Using fastp trimming at Q25 and MiXCR clonotype assembly, TCRdb reanalyzed the public sequencing data and kept in-frame beta chains. Each CDR3 protein appears once, grouped with its most common genes and DNA. The V and J calls were not made by the authors but by TCRdb's processing. The sample profile shows over 150,000 distinct CDR3 sequences; approximately 17% of them were found once. The leading ten clones occupy roughly 4% of the sample.

A remark on this clonotype: Its antigen remains unidentified. Base qualities were left out, and no much larger clone turns up one base away.

The chain is assembled from TRBV4-3 and TRBJ1-2; no D gene is confidently identified. Sequencing used PBMCs or a T cell subset sorted from them (not recorded which). The receptor comes from a man aged 18 to 29 who had mild COVID-19 (a few samples of this study predate the infection). The sample titles of this study are shuffled in the database, so cell type and time point are left out; the donor was told from shared clones. DNA sequence: TGCGCCAGCAGCCAATTAGGAGAGGGAGCTGGTACGGGAGGCTACACCTTC. It codes for CASSQLGEGAGTGGYTF.